Shown below are 30 T cell receptor beta chains from a single sample sequenced in a study of blood T cells in healthy people across ages. Using a J-beta primer mix together with a sample-barcoded 5' primer, a second PCR was run for about 7 to 12 cycles. TCRdb fed the 5' RACE reads into MiXCR, producing one record per CDR3 protein. In the table there are 1.8 million or so distinct CDR3 sequences, roughly two fifths of which are singletons. The sequenced sample was blood. These receptors were collected from a human donor in good health.

This clonotype was picked up a small number of times. DNA of the CDR3: TGCAGTGCTATAGTAGGGCCGAGCACAGATACGCAGTATTTT. Its translation: CSAIVGPSTDTQYF. The chain has TRBV20-1 and TRBJ2-3; D is ambiguous. Germline CDR1 is DFQATT and CDR2 is SNEGSKA (reference sequence). The CDR3 runs 14 residues. V was pared by 4 bases and J by 0 bases, with 11 bases between.

This clonotype came up a few times. The rearrangement links TRBV29-1 to TRBJ2-3; 7 bases align to TRBD1. The J segment lost 6 bases and the V segment lost 2 bases, leaving 11 bases of the junction unmatched. CDR3 length: 15 residues. Germline V CDR1 and CDR2: SQVTM, ANQGSEA. CDR3 amino acids: CSVESRGGLSDTQYF. Written as DNA, the CDR3 is TGCAGCGTTGAATCCAGAGGGGGCCTTTCGGATACGCAGTATTTT.

This clonotype was observed a few times. The chain carries TRBV7-2 and TRBJ2-2; possibly TRBD1 for D (6 bases). Germline V gives CDR1 SGHTA, CDR2 FQGNSA. The CDR3 is 13 amino acids. The V and J ends lost 8 bases and 6 bases respectively, with 13 bases between them. The CDR3 sequence is CASRDIFSGELFF. CDR3 coding DNA: TGTGCCAGCCGGGACATTTTCTCCGGGGAGCTGTTTTTT.

This clonotype turned up a few times. This rearrangement joins TRBV12-3 or TRBV12-4 to TRBJ1-2; D remains unclear. The germline V and J ends were trimmed by 2 bases and 7 bases, with 14 bases remaining between them. The length of the CDR3 is 14 residues. The CDR3 here is CASSLRHSWGGYTF. CDR3 bases: TGTGCCAGCAGTTTAAGACACTCATGGGGTGGCTACACCTTC.

The chain uses TRBV9 and TRBJ2-5; 7 bases line up with TRBD2. The J call may be incorrect, as the DNA end agrees better with TRBJ2-7. This CDR3 is built from 16 residues. Germline CDR1 reads SGDLS; CDR2 reads YYNGEE. The CDR3 loop reads CASSVGAGKSFYEQYF. DNA of the CDR3: TGTGCCAGCAGCGTAGGAGCGGGGAAGTCTTTTTACGAGCAGTACTTC.

This clonotype showed up just a few times. One junction end does not reproduce the germline sequence, and a read error may be involved. The chain uses TRBV7-6 and TRBJ2-7; the D gene is possibly TRBD2 (5 bases). Germline CDR1 and CDR2: SGHVS and FNYEAQ. This CDR3 spans 16 amino acids. CDR3 in amino acids: CANSSLTGSSSYEQYF. DNA of the CDR3: TGTGCCAACAGCTCCTTGACGGGGTCGAGCTCCTACGAGCAGTACTTC.

This clonotype was seen only a few times. The chain uses TRBV11-2 and TRBJ1-6; D possibly corresponds to TRBD1 (6 bases). Trimming took 1 base from V and 6 from J, leaving 13 bases between them. From germline, CDR1 is SGHAT and CDR2 FQNNGV. The CDR3 sequence is 16 residues long. The CDR3 loop reads CASSLVFAGANSPLHF. The DNA of the CDR3 is TGTGCCAGCAGCTTAGTGTTTGCAGGGGCTAATTCACCCCTCCACTTT.

The gene calls are TRBV6-1 and TRBJ2-7; the D gene is possibly TRBD1 (6 bases). Germline V gene lookup returns CDR1 MNHNS and CDR2 SASEGT. The CDR3 runs 14 residues. The germline V and J ends were trimmed by 5 bases and 2 bases, with 13 bases remaining between them. CDR3 in DNA: TGTGCCAGCAGTAATGGGGACAAGACCTACGAGCAGTACTTC. It encodes CASSNGDKTYEQYF.

The chain couples TRBV18 to TRBJ1-5; 10 nucleotides agree with TRBD1. Germline CDR1 is KGHSH and CDR2 is LQKENI. Losses at the gene ends were 5 bases for V and 8 bases for J; bases not matched to a gene: 9. The CDR3 runs to 15 residues. CDR3 sequence (DNA): TGTGCCAGCTCATCGGGACAGGGGATATGGGAGCCCCAGCATTTT. Its translation is CASSSGQGIWEPQHF.

The chain joins TRBV6-4 to TRBJ2-4, with a weak D call TRBD1 (5 bases). This CDR3 is built from 15 residues. Germline CDR1 and CDR2: MRHNA and SNTAGT. Trimming stripped 4 bases from V and 13 bases from J, with 23 bases between. The CDR3 region is CASSVDRTPYNEQYF. The CDR3 nucleotides read TGTGCCAGCAGTGTCGACAGAACCCCCTACAATGAGCAGTACTTC.

This clonotype was recorded a few times. The V gene is TRBV28, the J gene TRBJ2-5, with 7 bases matching TRBD1. Trimming took 9 bases from V and 1 from J; bases not matched to a gene: 11. CDR3 size: 15 residues. Germline assignment: CDR1 MDHEN and CDR2 SYDVKM. CDR3 coding DNA: TGTGCCAGTAGAGACGACAGGGTGAGCCAAGAGACCCAGTACTTC. This translates into CASRDDRVSQETQYF.

This clonotype has a count of ten or more. V and J are TRBV4-2 and TRBJ2-1; TRBD2 might be the D (5 bases). Trimming cost V 0 bases and J 0 bases, with 12 bases left between them. Germline-derived CDR1 and CDR2 are LGHNA and YNFKEQ. The CDR3 spans 17 residues. The CDR3 region has the DNA TGTGCCAGCAGCCAAGATGCACGGGGTTACTCCTACAATGAGCAGTTCTTC. This translates into CASSQDARGYSYNEQFF.

This chain uses TRBV4-1 with TRBJ1-2; D gene ambiguous. Germline loops: CDR1 MGHRA, CDR2 YSYEKL. This CDR3 has 15 amino acids. The germline V and J ends were trimmed by 5 bases and 0 bases, with 13 bases remaining between them. CDR3 in amino acids: CASSSFGLANYGYTF. CDR3 nucleotides: TGCGCCAGCAGCTCTTTTGGTCTGGCTAACTATGGCTACACCTTC.

This clonotype was counted only a few times. The chain uses TRBV6-2 or TRBV6-3 and TRBJ1-5; D is unclear. Looked up from germline, CDR1 is MNHEY and CDR2 is SVGEGT. V lost 5 bases to trimming and J lost 5 bases, with 13 bases between them. This CDR3 comprises 14 residues. The CDR3 DNA reads as TGTGCCAGCAGTATCTCGTCGGAGGATCAGCCCCAGCATTTT. Its translation: CASSISSEDQPQHF.

A few counts support this clonotype. CDR3 nucleotides: TGTGCCAGCAGCCTGGGAGGGACAGGGAGAGAGACCCAGTACTTC. It codes for CASSLGGTGRETQYF. The rearrangement links TRBV7-3 to TRBJ2-5; 9 bases line up with TRBD1. CDR1 is SGHTA and CDR2 is FQGTGA in the germline V gene. The CDR3 has 15 residues. J gave up 4 bases and V 5 bases, and 8 bases lay outside the gene matches. Full variable domain (rest looked up from reference TRBV7-3 and TRBJ2-5): GAGVSQTPSNKVTEKGKYVELRCDPISGHTALYWYRQSLGQGPEFLIYFQGTGAADDSGLPNDRFFAVRPEGSVSTLKIQRTERGDSAVYLCASSLGGTGRETQYFGPGTRLLVL.

The chain couples TRBV4-3 to TRBJ1-1; TRBD1 might be the D (6 bases). CDR3 size: 15 residues. Deletions cut 3 bases from V and 0 bases from J, with 11 bases between. The germline gives CDR1 LGHNA, CDR2 YSLEER. The CDR3 loop is CASSQAGTLNTEAFF. Here the CDR3 DNA reads TGCGCCAGCAGCCAGGCAGGGACACTGAACACTGAAGCTTTCTTT.

This clonotype is a singleton in its sample. A read error is possible here, since a much larger clone lies one base away. The chain uses TRBV7-2 and TRBJ2-3, with 8 bases fitting TRBD2. CDR3 length: 16 amino acids. V lost 6 bases, J lost 8 bases, and 16 bases stayed unmatched. Per the germline V gene, CDR1 is SGHTA and CDR2 is FQGNSA. The CDR3 bases are TGTGCCAGCAGTCCCCAGCCGGGACTAGGGGGAGTTACGCAGTATTTT. It specifies CASSPQPGLGGVTQYF.

The rearrangement joins TRBV2 to TRBJ2-5; no clear D. V lost 1 base and J lost 3, with 6 bases in between. The CDR3 is made up of 13 amino acids. Per germline, CDR1 SNHLY and CDR2 FYNNEI. CDR3 coding DNA: TGTGCCAGCAGTGAAGATCTCGAAGAGACCCAGTACTTC. Translating it yields CASSEDLEETQYF.

Only a few counts were recorded for this clonotype. V and J are TRBV7-9 and TRBJ2-7; D gene ambiguous. Trimming cost V 1 base and J 7 bases, with 14 bases left between them. This CDR3 has 14 residues. Germline values: CDR1 SEHNR, CDR2 FQNEAQ (reference sequence). The CDR3 reads CASSLVGGVLEQYF. In DNA form, the CDR3 reads TGTGCCAGCAGCTTAGTCGGCGGAGTTTTGGAGCAGTACTTC.

J is TRBJ2-1 and V is TRBV7-2; 7 nucleotides align to TRBD2. Unmatched junction bases numbered 11, after V lost 5 bases and J lost 7 bases. The CDR3 is 15 amino acids. The germline V gene encodes CDR1 SGHTA and CDR2 FQGNSA. The CDR3 loop is CASSKGLVFANEQFF. In DNA form, the CDR3 reads TGTGCCAGCAGCAAAGGACTAGTCTTTGCTAATGAGCAGTTCTTC.

This clonotype occurred a few times. The chain carries TRBV5-5 and TRBJ2-7, with D possibly TRBD2 on 5 matching bases. CDR3 length: 13 residues. CDR1 and CDR2 (germline): SGHKS, YYEKEE (reference sequence). V was cut by 4 bases and J by 5 bases, with 13 bases left in between. The CDR3 is CASSVPEGDEQYF. In DNA form, the CDR3 reads TGTGCCAGCAGCGTCCCAGAGGGTGACGAGCAGTACTTC.

The chain recombines TRBV3-1 with TRBJ2-3; D tentatively reads TRBD1 or TRBD2 (5 bases each). Germline CDR1 LGHDT, CDR2 YNNKEL (reference sequence). CDR3 length: 14 amino acids. V lost 0 bases and J lost 4, with 8 bases in between. The CDR3 protein is CASSQEEGPDTQYF. The CDR3 nucleotides read TGTGCCAGCAGCCAAGAAGAGGGACCAGATACGCAGTATTTT.

The chain links TRBV6-2 or TRBV6-3 to TRBJ2-1; no reliable D call. There are 14 residues in the CDR3. CDR1 is MNHEY and CDR2 is SVGEGT in the germline V gene. The ends were cut back, 6 bases at V and 5 bases at J, with 14 bases in the middle. The CDR3 sequence is CASSNSPVNNEQFF. The CDR3 nucleotides read TGTGCCAGCAGCAACTCGCCCGTTAACAATGAGCAGTTCTTC.

The chain carries TRBV20-1 and TRBJ2-1, with 7 bases aligning to TRBD2. CDR1 DFQATT and CDR2 SNEGSKA come from the germline V gene (reference sequence). The CDR3 runs to 14 residues. V lost 6 bases, J lost 8 bases, and 13 bases stayed unmatched. Written as DNA, the CDR3 is TGCAGTGCAGCAGCTAGCGGTCCTGGGGATGAGCAGTTCTTC. Protein sequence: CSAAASGPGDEQFF.

The genes are TRBV29-1 and TRBJ2-1; 9 positions match TRBD2. Germline values: CDR1 SQVTM, CDR2 ANQGSEA. The length of the CDR3 is 16 residues. The J segment lost 0 bases and the V segment lost 6 bases, leaving 9 bases of the junction unmatched. CDR3 sequence: CSVTGSGGTSYNEQFF. As DNA, the CDR3 is TGCAGCGTAACGGGTAGCGGGGGTACCTCCTACAATGAGCAGTTCTTC.

The table lists this clonotype with a few counts. The chain has TRBV9 and TRBJ2-7; TRBD2 might be the D (7 bases). CDR1 and CDR2 from the germline V gene are SGDLS and YYNGEE. Trimming shortened V by 2 bases and J by 4 bases, and 13 bases separated the two germline ends. This CDR3 region has 14 residues. The CDR3 is CASSVGGPLYEQYF. CDR3 bases: TGTGCCAGCAGCGTGGGGGGGCCGTTGTACGAGCAGTACTTC.

This clonotype was seen a single time. Its ends do not fully match the called genes, so a read error is possible. This chain connects TRBV29-1 to TRBJ2-1; TRBD2 agrees at 7 bases. Germline V lookup: CDR1 SQVTM, CDR2 ANQGSEA. CDR3 length: 14 amino acids. The CDR3 nucleotides read TGTAGCGTTTTGACTAGCAGATCCTACAATGAGCAGTTCTTC. This codes for CSVLTSRSYNEQFF.

In DNA, the CDR3 is TGTGCCAGCAGCCCCCTAACACCCGGGGATTACGGCGGGGAGCTGTTTTTT. Amino acid sequence: CASSPLTPGDYGGELFF. This sequence joins TRBV7-9 and TRBJ2-2; the D gene is possibly TRBD2 (5 bases). The V end lost 5 bases, the J end lost 7 bases, and 23 bases lay between the germline ends. The germline CDR1 and CDR2 sequences are SEHNR and FQNEAQ (reference sequence). The CDR3 sequence is 17 residues long. Full variable domain (outside the CDR3, taken from reference TRBV7-9 and TRBJ2-2): DTGVSQNPRHKITKRGQNVTFRCDPISEHNRLYWYRQTLGQGPEFLTYFQNEAQLEKSRLLSDRFSAERPKGSFSTLEIQRTEQGDSAMYLCASSPLTPGDYGGELFFGEGSRLTVL.

This chain uses TRBV12-3 or TRBV12-4 with TRBJ1-2; 7 bases fit TRBD1. With V trimmed by 3 bases and J by 10 bases, 8 bases remained unmatched. The CDR3 is 13 residues long. The CDR3 region is CASSFGQGDVYTF. The CDR3 DNA is TGTGCCAGCAGTTTTGGTCAGGGGGATGTCTACACCTTC.

This clonotype was detected only a few times. The chain has TRBV20-1 and TRBJ2-4, with 7 nucleotides matching TRBD1. The CDR3 runs 15 residues. CDR1 and CDR2 from the germline V gene are DFQATT and SNEGSKA (reference sequence). Unmatched junction bases numbered 8, after V lost 1 base and J lost 5 bases. CDR3 coding DNA: TGCAGTGCTAGAGTCCGGGACAGCCTCCAAAACATTCAGTACTTC. Translating it yields CSARVRDSLQNIQYF.